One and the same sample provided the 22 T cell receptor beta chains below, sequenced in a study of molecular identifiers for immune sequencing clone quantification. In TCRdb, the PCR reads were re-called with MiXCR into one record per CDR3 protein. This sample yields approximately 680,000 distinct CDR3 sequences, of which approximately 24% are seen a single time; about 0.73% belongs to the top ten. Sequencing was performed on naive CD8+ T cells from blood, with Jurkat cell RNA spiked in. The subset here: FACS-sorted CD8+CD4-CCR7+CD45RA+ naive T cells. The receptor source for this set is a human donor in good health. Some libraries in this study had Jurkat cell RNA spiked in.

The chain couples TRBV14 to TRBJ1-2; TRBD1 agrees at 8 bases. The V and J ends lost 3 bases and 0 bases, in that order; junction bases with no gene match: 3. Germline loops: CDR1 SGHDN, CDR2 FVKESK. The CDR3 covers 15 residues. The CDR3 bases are TGTGCCAGCAGCCATGGGACAGGTCCTAACTATGGCTACACCTTC. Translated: CASSHGTGPNYGYTF.

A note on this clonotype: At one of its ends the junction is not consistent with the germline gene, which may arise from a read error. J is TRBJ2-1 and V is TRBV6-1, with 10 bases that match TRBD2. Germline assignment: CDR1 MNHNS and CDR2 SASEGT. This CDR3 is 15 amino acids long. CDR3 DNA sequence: TGTGCCTGCAGTACAACTAGCGGGGTATACAATGAGCAGTTCTTC. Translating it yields CACSTTSGVYNEQFF.

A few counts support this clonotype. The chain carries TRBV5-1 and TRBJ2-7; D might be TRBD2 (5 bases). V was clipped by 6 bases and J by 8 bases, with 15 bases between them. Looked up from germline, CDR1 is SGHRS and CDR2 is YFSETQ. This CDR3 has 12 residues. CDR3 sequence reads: CASNHMDSQQYF. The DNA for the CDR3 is TGCGCCAGCAACCACATGGACTCCCAGCAGTACTTC.

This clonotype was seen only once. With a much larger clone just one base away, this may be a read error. The CDR3 loop reads CASSYSHGHEQYF. In DNA form, the CDR3 reads TGTGCCAGCAGTTACTCGCACGGACACGAGCAGTACTTC. The chain joins TRBV6-5 to TRBJ2-7; D is ambiguous. CDR1 MNHEY and CDR2 SVGAGI come from the germline V gene. This CDR3 has 13 residues. Trimming took 0 bases from V and 5 from J, leaving 8 bases between them.

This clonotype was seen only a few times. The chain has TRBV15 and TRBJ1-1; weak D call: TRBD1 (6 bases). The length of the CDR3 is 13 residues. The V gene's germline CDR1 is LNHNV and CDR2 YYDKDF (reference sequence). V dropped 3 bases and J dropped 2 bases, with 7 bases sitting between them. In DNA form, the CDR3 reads TGTGCCACCAGCAGCAGGGGAAACACTGAAGCTTTCTTT. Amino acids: CATSSRGNTEAFF.

CDR3 sequence: CASQDKQETQYF. In DNA, the CDR3 is TGTGCCAGCCAAGACAAGCAAGAGACCCAGTACTTC. The rearrangement joins TRBV7-9 to TRBJ2-5; D uncertain. The CDR3 runs to 12 residues. The germline CDR1 and CDR2 sequences are SEHNR and FQNEAQ (reference sequence). V gave up 8 bases and J gave up 2 bases, with 9 bases separating them.

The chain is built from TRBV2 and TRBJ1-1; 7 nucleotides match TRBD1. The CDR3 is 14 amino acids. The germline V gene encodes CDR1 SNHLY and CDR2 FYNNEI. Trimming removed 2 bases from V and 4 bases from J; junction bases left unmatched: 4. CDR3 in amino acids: CASSEYRDSTEAFF. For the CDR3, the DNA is TGTGCCAGCAGTGAATACAGGGACAGCACTGAAGCTTTCTTT.

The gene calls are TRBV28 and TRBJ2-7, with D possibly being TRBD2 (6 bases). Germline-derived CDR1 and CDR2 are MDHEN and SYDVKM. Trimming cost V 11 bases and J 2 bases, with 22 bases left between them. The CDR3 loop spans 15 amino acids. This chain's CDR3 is CARRFSAAGPYEQYF. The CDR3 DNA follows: TGTGCCCGCCGTTTTTCGGCCGCGGGGCCCTACGAGCAGTACTTC.

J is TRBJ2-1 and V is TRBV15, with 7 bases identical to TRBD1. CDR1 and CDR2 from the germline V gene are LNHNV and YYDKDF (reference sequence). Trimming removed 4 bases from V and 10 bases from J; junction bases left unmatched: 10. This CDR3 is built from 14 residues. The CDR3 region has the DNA TGTGCCACCAGCAACAGGGGTCTAGCCAACGAGCAGTTCTTC. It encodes CATSNRGLANEQFF.

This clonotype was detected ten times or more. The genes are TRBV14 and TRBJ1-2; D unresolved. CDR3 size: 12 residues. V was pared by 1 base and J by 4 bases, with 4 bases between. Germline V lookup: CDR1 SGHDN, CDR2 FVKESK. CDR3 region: CASSQGLYGYTF. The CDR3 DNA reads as TGTGCCAGCAGCCAAGGTCTCTATGGCTACACCTTC.

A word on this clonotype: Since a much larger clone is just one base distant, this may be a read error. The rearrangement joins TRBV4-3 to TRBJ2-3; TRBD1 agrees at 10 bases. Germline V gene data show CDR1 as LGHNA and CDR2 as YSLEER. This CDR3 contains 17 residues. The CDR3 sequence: CASSQDRQGAWTATQYF. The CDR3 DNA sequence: TGCGCCAGCAGCCAGGACAGACAGGGGGCCTGGACAGCTACGCAGTATTTT.

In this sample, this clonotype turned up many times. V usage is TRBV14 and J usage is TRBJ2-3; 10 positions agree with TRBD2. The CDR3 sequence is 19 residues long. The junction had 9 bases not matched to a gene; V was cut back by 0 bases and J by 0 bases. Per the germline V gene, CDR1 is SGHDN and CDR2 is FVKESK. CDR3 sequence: CASSQERGLAEVSTDTQYF. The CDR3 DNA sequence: TGTGCCAGCAGCCAAGAAAGAGGACTAGCGGAAGTTAGCACAGATACGCAGTATTTT.

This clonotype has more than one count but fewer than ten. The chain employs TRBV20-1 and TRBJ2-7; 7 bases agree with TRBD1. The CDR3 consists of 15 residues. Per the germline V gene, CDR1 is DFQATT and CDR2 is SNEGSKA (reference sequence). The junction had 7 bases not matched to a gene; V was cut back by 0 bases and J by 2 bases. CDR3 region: CSARDVDRSTYEQYF. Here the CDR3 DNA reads TGCAGTGCTAGAGATGTGGACAGGAGTACCTACGAGCAGTACTTC.

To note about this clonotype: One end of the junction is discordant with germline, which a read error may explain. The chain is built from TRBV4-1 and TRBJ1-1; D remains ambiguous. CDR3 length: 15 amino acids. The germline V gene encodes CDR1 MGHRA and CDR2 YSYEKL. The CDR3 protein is CASSPERCLITEALF. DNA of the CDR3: TGCGCCAGCAGCCCCGAGCGGTGTCTGATCACTGAAGCTCTCTTT.

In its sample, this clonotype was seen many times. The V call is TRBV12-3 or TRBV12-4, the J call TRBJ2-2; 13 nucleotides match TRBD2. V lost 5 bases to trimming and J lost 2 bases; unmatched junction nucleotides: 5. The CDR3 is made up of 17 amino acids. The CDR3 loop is CASSTGTSGTNTGELFF. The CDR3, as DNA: TGTGCCAGCAGTACAGGGACTAGCGGGACCAACACCGGGGAGCTGTTTTTT.

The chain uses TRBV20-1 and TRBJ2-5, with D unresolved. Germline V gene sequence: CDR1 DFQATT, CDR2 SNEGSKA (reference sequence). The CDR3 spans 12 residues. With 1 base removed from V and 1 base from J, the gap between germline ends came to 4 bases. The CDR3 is CSARGSQETQYF. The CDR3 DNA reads TGCAGTGCTAGAGGCAGCCAAGAGACCCAGTACTTC.

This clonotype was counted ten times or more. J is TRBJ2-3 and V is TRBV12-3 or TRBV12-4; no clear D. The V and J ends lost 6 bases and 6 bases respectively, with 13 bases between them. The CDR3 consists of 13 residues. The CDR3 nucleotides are TGTGCCAGCAGCTTAAAACTCGGGGATACGCAGTATTTT. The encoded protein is CASSLKLGDTQYF.

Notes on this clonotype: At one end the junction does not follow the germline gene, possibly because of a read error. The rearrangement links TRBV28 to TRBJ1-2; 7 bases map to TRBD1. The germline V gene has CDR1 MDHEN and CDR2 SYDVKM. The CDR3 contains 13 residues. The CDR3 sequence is CASTQGDYYGYAF. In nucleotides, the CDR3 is TGTGCCAGCACCCAGGGGGATTATTATGGCTACGCCTTC.

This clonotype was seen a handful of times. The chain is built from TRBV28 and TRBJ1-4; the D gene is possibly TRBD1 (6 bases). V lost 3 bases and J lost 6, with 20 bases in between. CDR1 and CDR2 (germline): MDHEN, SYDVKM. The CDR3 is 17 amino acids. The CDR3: CASSFTSGGREDEKLFF. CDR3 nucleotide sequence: TGTGCCAGCAGTTTCACAAGCGGGGGGCGAGAGGATGAAAAACTGTTTTTT.

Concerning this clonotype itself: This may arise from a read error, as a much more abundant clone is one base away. The CDR3 nucleotides read TGTGCCAGCAGCCAGCTAGCGGGAGGGCCTTATGAGCAGCTCTTC. Protein: CASSQLAGGPYEQLF. This chain links TRBV4-2 with TRBJ2-1, with TRBD2 identical over 12 bases. This CDR3 comprises 15 residues. Germline CDR1 is LGHNA and CDR2 is YNFKEQ.

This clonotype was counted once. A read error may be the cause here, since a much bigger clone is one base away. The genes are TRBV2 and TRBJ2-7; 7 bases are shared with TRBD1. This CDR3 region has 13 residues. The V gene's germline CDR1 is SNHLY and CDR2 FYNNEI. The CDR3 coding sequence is TGTGTCAGCTGGGGACAGTACTCCTACGAGCAGTACTTC. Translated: CVSWGQYSYEQYF.

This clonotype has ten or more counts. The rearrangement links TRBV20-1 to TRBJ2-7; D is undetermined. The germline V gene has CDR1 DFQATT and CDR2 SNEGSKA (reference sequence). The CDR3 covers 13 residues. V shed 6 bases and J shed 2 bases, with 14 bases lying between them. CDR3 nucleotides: TGCAGTGCCAAGAGACTTGCAACCTACGAGCAGTACTTC. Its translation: CSAKRLATYEQYF.